This entry lists 27 T cell receptor beta chains sequenced from one sample in a study of blood T cells in healthy people across ages. Using a J-beta primer mix together with a sample-barcoded 5' primer, a second PCR was run for about 7 to 12 cycles. Using its own MiXCR run on the 5' RACE reads, TCRdb lists one record per CDR3 protein. The table has almost 800,000 distinct CDR3 sequences, 58% seen once. Material for sequencing was blood. The receptors come from a man between 25 and 39 years old in good health.

As for this clonotype: Sequence at one end of the junction differs from germline and may be a read error. J is TRBJ2-7 and V is TRBV13; D ambiguous. The V gene's germline CDR1 is PRHDT and CDR2 FYEKMQ (reference sequence). CDR3 length: 19 residues. CDR3 in amino acids: CAGSRRIARVNVSSYEQYF. The CDR3 coding sequence is TGTGCCGGCAGCCGACGGATAGCACGGGTTAACGTGAGCTCCTACGAGCAGTACTTC.

The rearrangement links TRBV7-3 to TRBJ1-1; D is unresolved. The V end was cut by 3 bases, the J end by 4 bases, with 9 bases between. The CDR3 contains 13 residues. CDR1 SGHTA and CDR2 FQGTGA come from the germline V gene. CDR3 protein: CASSFSVSTEAFF. Here the CDR3 DNA reads TGTGCCAGCAGCTTTTCGGTTTCCACTGAAGCTTTCTTT.

This chain uses TRBV20-1 with TRBJ2-7, with TRBD2 matching 7 bases. V dropped 5 bases and J dropped 0; count of bases not matched to a gene: 7. The germline V gene encodes CDR1 DFQATT and CDR2 SNEGSKA (reference sequence). This CDR3 comprises 14 residues. CDR3 sequence: CSAHGGFSSYEQYF. In DNA form, the CDR3 reads TGCAGTGCTCACGGGGGGTTCAGCTCCTACGAGCAGTACTTC.

The table lists this clonotype with a few counts. V gene TRBV2 combines with J gene TRBJ2-7; D unclear. Trimming shortened V by 8 bases and J by 6 bases, and 14 bases separated the two germline ends. CDR1 SNHLY and CDR2 FYNNEI come from the germline V gene. The CDR3 spans 12 residues. The CDR3 sequence: CASEVSGSEQYF. CDR3 DNA sequence: TGTGCCAGCGAAGTCTCGGGCTCCGAGCAGTACTTC.

This clonotype was counted between two and nine times. The rearrangement links TRBV9 to TRBJ1-1; D may be TRBD1 (5 bases). There are 15 residues in the CDR3. CDR1 and CDR2 from the germline V gene are SGDLS and YYNGEE. V was pared by 0 bases and J by 5 bases, with 14 bases between. CDR3 coding DNA: TGTGCCAGCAGCGTAGAGGGCAACAGGCAAACTGAAGCTTTCTTT. This gives the protein CASSVEGNRQTEAFF.

This chain joins TRBV5-1 and TRBJ2-1; D is possibly TRBD2 (6 bases). The length of the CDR3 is 15 residues. Trimming took 0 bases from V and 7 from J, leaving 14 bases between them. Germline-derived CDR1 and CDR2 are SGHRS and YFSETQ. The CDR3 DNA is TGCGCCAGCAGCTTGGACGCTTTCGGGGGAAATGAGCAGTTCTTC. Residues: CASSLDAFGGNEQFF.

This rearrangement joins TRBV28 to TRBJ1-5; 7 nucleotides match TRBD1. This CDR3 is built from 16 residues. After removal of 5 bases from V and 0 bases from J, the junction contained 7 bases not matched to a gene. CDR1 and CDR2 from the germline V gene are MDHEN and SYDVKM. CDR3 sequence (DNA): TGTGCCAGCAGTCATCCGGGACAGTATAGCAATCAGCCCCAGCATTTT. Its translation is CASSHPGQYSNQPQHF.

The rearrangement links TRBV11-2 to TRBJ2-7; 10 bases are shared with TRBD2. V was pared by 5 bases and J by 7 bases, with 11 bases of the junction left unmatched. The CDR3 runs to 15 residues. The germline V gene has CDR1 SGHAT and CDR2 FQNNGV. The CDR3 protein is CASSRGLAVLNEQYF. The CDR3, as DNA: TGTGCCAGCAGCAGAGGACTAGCGGTACTCAATGAGCAGTACTTC.

This clonotype was seen only a few times. This sequence joins TRBV5-1 and TRBJ2-7; no clear D. CDR1 is SGHRS and CDR2 is YFSETQ in the germline V gene. V lost 0 bases to trimming and J lost 0 bases, with 13 bases between them. The CDR3 has 16 residues. The DNA for the CDR3 is TGCGCCAGCAGCTTGGGTTTATGGGATAGCTCCTACGAGCAGTACTTC. Encoded protein: CASSLGLWDSSYEQYF.

The chain recombines TRBV14 with TRBJ1-1, with 7 positions matching TRBD1. The germline V gene has CDR1 SGHDN and CDR2 FVKESK. CDR3 length equals 14 residues. The V and J ends lost 4 bases and 0 bases, in that order; junction bases with no gene match: 2. The CDR3 reads CASSPQGLNTEAFF. CDR3 DNA sequence: TGTGCCAGCAGCCCACAGGGGCTGAACACTGAAGCTTTCTTT. The variable domain in full, completed from reference TRBV14 and TRBJ1-1, reads EAGVTQFPSHSVIEKGQTVTLRCDPISGHDNLYWYRRVMGKEIKFLLHFVKESKQDESGMPNNRFLAERTGGTYSTLKVQPAELEDSGVYFCASSPQGLNTEAFFGQGTRLTVV.

This clonotype was recorded a few times. Here the CDR3 reads CASSLDLSSETQYF. CDR3 DNA sequence: TGTGCCAGCAGCTTAGACCTCTCGTCAGAGACCCAGTACTTC. The genes are TRBV7-9 and TRBJ2-5; D is uncertain. The germline V gene encodes CDR1 SEHNR and CDR2 FQNEAQ (reference sequence). This CDR3 comprises 14 residues. Trimming removed 1 base from V and 4 bases from J, with 10 bases in between.

J is TRBJ2-7 and V is TRBV6-2 or TRBV6-3; D might be TRBD1 (6 bases). CDR3 length: 14 amino acids. V was cut by 3 bases and J by 4 bases, with 13 bases left in between. The germline V gene encodes CDR1 MNHEY and CDR2 SVGEGT. In DNA form, the CDR3 reads TGTGCCAGCAGTTATCTGGACAGCACTTACGAGCAGTACTTC. As protein: CASSYLDSTYEQYF.

The chain has TRBV4-2 and TRBJ2-1; 11 bases agree with TRBD2. Germline lookup yields CDR1 LGHNA and CDR2 YNFKEQ. J gave up 10 bases and V 1 base, and 6 bases lay outside the gene matches. This CDR3 is 15 amino acids long. The CDR3 bases are TGTGCCAGCAGCCAAGGGCGGGCTAGCGGGAGGGAGCAGTTCTTC. Protein product: CASSQGRASGREQFF.

This chain joins TRBV29-1 and TRBJ2-1; D ambiguous. Germline assignment: CDR1 SQVTM and CDR2 ANQGSEA. The CDR3 loop spans 11 amino acids. V was shortened by 7 bases and J by 12 bases, with 16 bases between the two germline ends. In DNA form, the CDR3 reads TGCAGCGGTTCTCTGTCTTATGGGCAGTTCTTC. Amino acids: CSGSLSYGQFF.

There are a few counts of this clonotype. This rearrangement joins TRBV4-1 to TRBJ2-4; D unresolved. Germline values: CDR1 MGHRA, CDR2 YSYEKL. CDR3 size: 18 residues. V lost 5 bases and J lost 0, with 20 bases in between. The CDR3 coding sequence is TGCGCCAGCAGCGAACTCCCCTCCATGACCATAGCCAAAAACATTCAGTACTTC. As protein: CASSELPSMTIAKNIQYF.

This clonotype was observed many times. V usage is TRBV7-2 and J usage is TRBJ2-4; a weak D match, TRBD2 (6 bases). V was shortened by 1 base and J by 9 bases, with 10 bases between the two germline ends. Germline V gives CDR1 SGHTA, CDR2 FQGNSA. The length of the CDR3 is 13 residues. CDR3: CASSLVGGVIQYF. The CDR3 DNA sequence: TGTGCCAGCAGCTTAGTGGGCGGGGTCATTCAGTACTTC.

The chain links TRBV20-1 to TRBJ1-1; D uncertain. Germline-derived CDR1 and CDR2 are DFQATT and SNEGSKA (reference sequence). CDR3 length: 14 residues. The germline V and J ends were trimmed by 0 bases and 6 bases, with 14 bases remaining between them. The DNA of the CDR3 is TGCAGTGCTAGAGATCCGTACGGATTTGCTGAAGCTTTCTTT. It is translated as CSARDPYGFAEAFF.

This rearrangement joins TRBV20-1 to TRBJ2-1; D gene uncertain. Germline V CDR1 and CDR2: DFQATT, SNEGSKA (reference sequence). CDR3 length equals 15 residues. V lost 6 bases and J lost 0, with 15 bases in between. CDR3 in amino acids: CSADPAESSYNEQFF. In DNA, the CDR3 is TGCAGTGCGGACCCCGCAGAGAGCTCCTACAATGAGCAGTTCTTC.

This clonotype occurred a few times. The chain carries TRBV4-3 and TRBJ2-5, with 13 bases lining up with TRBD2. The V gene's germline CDR1 is LGHNA and CDR2 YSLEER. This CDR3 region has 16 residues. J lost 1 base, V lost 4 bases, and 3 bases had no gene match. The CDR3 here is CASSPGTSGIQETQYF. In DNA form, the CDR3 reads TGCGCCAGCAGCCCAGGGACTAGCGGGATCCAAGAGACCCAGTACTTC.

The chain is built from TRBV4-3 and TRBJ1-2; 9 nucleotides agree with TRBD1. Germline CDR1 reads LGHNA; CDR2 reads YSLEER. After removal of 0 bases from V and 4 bases from J, the junction contained 3 bases not matched to a gene. This CDR3 has 15 residues. In DNA form, the CDR3 reads TGCGCCAGCAGCCAAGAGGCGACAGGGGGCTATGGCTACACCTTC. This codes for CASSQEATGGYGYTF.

This rearrangement joins TRBV20-1 to TRBJ2-1, with TRBD1 identical over 7 bases. The germline V gene has CDR1 DFQATT and CDR2 SNEGSKA (reference sequence). The CDR3 has 15 residues. V dropped 1 base and J dropped 0; count of bases not matched to a gene: 3. The CDR3 bases are TGCAGTGCTAGAGTTGGGGACAGCTCCTACAATGAGCAGTTCTTC. Translating it yields CSARVGDSSYNEQFF.

Written as DNA, the CDR3 is TGTGCCAGCAGTGAATCGGTAGGGGACCTCCGCAGGAATGAGCAGTACTTC. It encodes CASSESVGDLRRNEQYF. The V gene is TRBV25-1, the J gene TRBJ2-5; D could derive from TRBD1 or TRBD2 (5 bases each). Trimming left V 1 base short and J 11 bases short, with 26 bases between. Germline CDR1 is MGHDK and CDR2 is SYGVNS. The CDR3 runs to 17 residues.

The CDR3 sequence: CASSHLGIAGIMTQYF. For the CDR3, the DNA is TGCGCCAGCAGCCACCTGGGTATAGCGGGAATAATGACCCAGTACTTC. The rearrangement uses TRBV4-1 and TRBJ2-5, with 8 bases lining up with TRBD2. The germline V gene encodes CDR1 MGHRA and CDR2 YSYEKL. The V and J ends lost 3 bases and 7 bases, in that order; junction bases with no gene match: 13. This CDR3 has 16 residues.

This clonotype appeared many times. This chain links TRBV6-2 or TRBV6-3 with TRBJ2-1; 7 bases match TRBD1. V lost 2 bases and J lost 13; bases outside the gene matches: 2. The V gene's germline CDR1 is MNHEY and CDR2 SVGEGT. This CDR3 contains 11 residues. The CDR3 here is CASSYGDSQFF. CDR3 DNA sequence: TGTGCCAGCAGTTACGGGGACAGTCAGTTCTTC.

The rearrangement joins TRBV7-8 to TRBJ2-3, with D unresolved. V gave up 0 bases and J gave up 2 bases, with 6 bases separating them. Germline V lookup: CDR1 SGHVS, CDR2 FQNEAQ. The length of the CDR3 is 14 residues. CDR3 amino acids: CASSLATDTDTQYF. CDR3 bases: TGTGCCAGCAGCTTAGCCACAGACACAGATACGCAGTATTTT.

The chain recombines TRBV29-1 with TRBJ2-1, with D tentatively TRBD1 or TRBD2 (6 bases each). The CDR3 runs to 12 residues. The V end lost 1 base, the J end lost 8 bases, and 9 bases lay between the germline ends. From germline, CDR1 is SQVTM and CDR2 ANQGSEA. The CDR3 region has the DNA TGCAGCGTTGAAGTAGGGGGGTATGAGCAGTTCTTC. The encoded protein is CSVEVGGYEQFF.

The V call is TRBV20-1, the J call TRBJ2-7, with 8 nucleotides matching TRBD2. V lost 2 bases to trimming and J lost 0 bases; unmatched junction nucleotides: 6. The CDR3 covers 15 residues. Germline lookup yields CDR1 DFQATT and CDR2 SNEGSKA (reference sequence). The CDR3 reads CSARLPSGGSYEQYF. In nucleotides, the CDR3 is TGCAGTGCTAGACTCCCCAGCGGGGGCTCCTACGAGCAGTACTTC.